The 10 T cell receptor beta chains below were found in one sample sequenced in a study of shared clonotypes between healthy human individuals. TCRdb's copy holds only in-frame clones and misses some; the assay was immunoSEQ multiplex PCR. The data show about 2.2 million clones, around 93% seen once. Selected positively for CCR7 and CD45RO-negative, naive CD8 cells excluded terminally differentiated effector memory CD45RA+ cells. Sequencing was carried out using naive CD8+ T cells from PBMCs. All receptors derive from a man aged 18 to 30 in good health. Some clones in this sample may be carry-over from other donors' samples.

This rearrangement joins TRBV27 to TRBJ1-5, with D hard to call. This CDR3 contains 15 residues. The V gene lost 3 bases and the J gene lost 4 bases, with 13 bases spanning the gap. Germline loops: CDR1 MNHEY, CDR2 SMNVEV (reference sequence). CDR3 nucleotides: TGTGCCAGCAGTTTGTCTGGGTCCTGGAATCAGCCCCAGCATTTT. The encoded protein is CASSLSGSWNQPQHF.

The V call is TRBV5-1, the J call TRBJ2-1; TRBD2 matches 11 bases. The trim removed 2 bases at V and 4 bases at J, leaving 2 bases unmatched. Germline CDR1 SGHRS, CDR2 YFSETQ. There are 15 residues in the CDR3. The CDR3 loop reads CASSFSSGRYNEQFF. The CDR3 region has the DNA TGCGCCAGCAGCTTTTCTAGCGGGAGGTACAATGAGCAGTTCTTC. The whole variable domain, remainder taken from reference TRBV5-1 and TRBJ2-1, is KAGVTQTPRYLIKTRGQQVTLSCSPISGHRSVSWYQQTPGQGLQFLFEYFSETQRNKGNFPGRFSGRQFSNSRSEMNVSTLELGDSALYLCASSFSSGRYNEQFFGPGTRLTVL.

The rearrangement links TRBV5-5 to TRBJ2-5; the D is unclear. V lost 0 bases and J 4 bases, leaving 22 bases between the germline ends. This CDR3 contains 18 residues. Germline V gene data show CDR1 as SGHKS and CDR2 as YYEKEE (reference sequence). The CDR3 nucleotides are TGTGCCAGCAGCTTGGCCCTCGGTTGGGCCCGGATGTCAGAGACCCAGTACTTC. It yields the protein CASSLALGWARMSETQYF.

The chain recombines TRBV15 with TRBJ2-1; 7 positions match TRBD2. Germline CDR1 reads LNHNV; CDR2 reads YYDKDF (reference sequence). The junction had 5 bases not matched to a gene; V was cut back by 1 base and J by 5 bases. This CDR3 is 15 amino acids long. The DNA of the CDR3 is TGTGCCACCAGCAGAGGAACTAGCGCCAACAATGAGCAGTTCTTC. Protein product: CATSRGTSANNEQFF.

The CDR3 region is CASSLQSNYGYTF. In DNA form, the CDR3 reads TGTGCCAGCAGTTTGCAGTCCAACTATGGCTACACCTTC. The V gene is TRBV6-5, the J gene TRBJ1-2; D is unresolved. The CDR3 runs to 13 residues. The germline V gene encodes CDR1 MNHEY and CDR2 SVGAGI. V shed 4 bases and J shed 2 bases, with 8 bases lying between them.

The V call is TRBV7-2, the J call TRBJ2-7; maybe TRBD1 (6 bases). The CDR3 runs 13 residues. Trimming shortened V by 5 bases and J by 5 bases, and 13 bases separated the two germline ends. CDR1 SGHTA and CDR2 FQGNSA come from the germline V gene. The CDR3 protein is CASSITGLHEQYF. The CDR3 region has the DNA TGTGCCAGCAGCATTACAGGGTTGCACGAGCAGTACTTC.

This chain connects TRBV7-9 to TRBJ2-5; possibly TRBD2 for D (5 bases). V lost 5 bases, J lost 5 bases, and 18 bases lay in between. The V gene's germline CDR1 is SEHNR and CDR2 FQNEAQ (reference sequence). The CDR3 extends over 15 amino acids. CDR3 in DNA: TGTGCCAGCAGCCCTTCGTTGAGGGCTCCCGAGACCCAGTACTTC. Amino acids: CASSPSLRAPETQYF. The full variable domain, rest sourced from reference TRBV7-9 and TRBJ2-5, is DTGVSQNPRHKITKRGQNVTFRCDPISEHNRLYWYRQTLGQGPEFLTYFQNEAQLEKSRLLSDRFSAERPKGSFSTLEIQRTEQGDSAMYLCASSPSLRAPETQYFGPGTRLLVL.

The chain has TRBV7-9 and TRBJ2-2; the D gene is possibly TRBD1 (7 bases). Trimming left V 7 bases short and J 4 bases short, with 19 bases between. Germline V gives CDR1 SEHNR, CDR2 FQNEAQ (reference sequence). The CDR3 runs to 16 residues. DNA for the CDR3: TGTGCCAGCACCTACCTCAGACAGGGAGGCACCGGGGAGCTGTTTTTT. Protein sequence: CASTYLRQGGTGELFF.

CDR3 bases: TGTGCCAGCAGCGTAGTCGGGGGAGTGGGGTACAATGAGCAGTTCTTC. This translates into CASSVVGGVGYNEQFF. This chain links TRBV9 with TRBJ2-1; tentative D call: TRBD2 (6 bases). This CDR3 comprises 16 residues. Germline V gives CDR1 SGDLS, CDR2 YYNGEE. V was trimmed by 0 bases and J by 4 bases, leaving 14 bases between them.

The rearrangement links TRBV4-1 to TRBJ2-7, with 7 bases lining up with TRBD2. The CDR3 extends over 17 amino acids. Per germline, CDR1 MGHRA and CDR2 YSYEKL. V trimming: 3 bases; J trimming: 3 bases; junction bases outside the gene matches: 14. CDR3 sequence reads: CASSQADGGSHNYEQYF. CDR3 nucleotides: TGCGCCAGCAGCCAGGCGGATGGCGGGAGCCACAACTACGAGCAGTACTTC.